Listed below are T cell receptor beta chains from one sample, sequenced in a study of memory CD4+ T cells and cytomegalovirus serostatus. Generated by immunoSEQ multiplex PCR, the TCRdb table keeps only in-frame clones and is missing some. The sample holds over 60,000 clones, roughly four fifths seen once. Specimen: memory CD4+ T cells from blood. These TCRs come from an adult in good health and CMV-seronegative. CDR3s include the opening cysteine and the closing phenylalanine or tryptophan. The D gene is left open where the match is weak. Clone size is shown for a subset of rows, as once, few, many or a class of expanded clone.

j_gene	d_gene	v_gene	abundance	CDR3nt	CDR3aa
TRBJ1-5	TRBD1	TRBV6-6	.	TGTGCCAGCAGGGGACAGGGGCTAACCAATCAGCCCCAGCATTTT	CASRGQGLTNQPQHF
TRBJ2-5	TRBD1	TRBV7-2	.	TGTGCCAGCAGCTCTGACAGGGGGCTAGAGACCCAGTACTTC	CASSSDRGLETQYF
TRBJ1-1	.	TRBV28	.	TGTGCCAGCAGTCCCGCTCGGCGAGGGAGGAACACTGAAGCTTTCTTT	CASSPARRGRNTEAFF
TRBJ1-2	.	TRBV19	few	TGTGCCAGTAGTATACAAGGACTCCTCGGCTACACCTTC	CASSIQGLLGYTF
TRBJ2-5	.	TRBV7-9	.	TGTGCCAGCAGTGCCTCGGAGGGGACCCAGTACTTC	CASSASEGTQYF
TRBJ2-7	.	TRBV27	.	TGTGCCAGCAGTTCCGACAGGTACTCCTACGAGCAGTACTTC	CASSSDRYSYEQYF
TRBJ1-1	.	TRBV10-3	once	TGTGCCATCACCCCGAACCGGGACACTGAAGCTTTCTTT	CAITPNRDTEAFF
TRBJ2-7	TRBD2	TRBV9	.	TGTGCCAGCAGCTCCGCGGGGGGCTCTACTACGGAGCAGTACTTC	CASSSAGGSTTEQYF
TRBJ2-7	TRBD1	TRBV19	few	TGTGCCAGTAGTACGGGACAGTACTTCTACGAGCAGTACTTC	CASSTGQYFYEQYF
TRBJ2-1	.	TRBV5-1	.	TGCGCCAGTATCGAGGGAAGGTTTGACGATGAGCAGTTCTTC	CASIEGRFDDEQFF
TRBJ2-5	.	TRBV19	.	TGTGCCAGTAGTAGGGACAACCAAGAGACCCAGTACTTC	CASSRDNQETQYF
TRBJ1-1	.	TRBV6-1	.	TGTGCCAGCAGTGTAGAGGCTGAAGCTTTCTTT	CASSVEAEAFF
TRBJ2-5	.	TRBV2	.	TGTGCCAGCCTATATACCGGCGTCCCCCAGTACTTC	CASLYTGVPQYF
TRBJ2-7	.	TRBV9	.	TGTGCCAGCAGCGTGAAAGATTCCTACGAGCAGTACTTC	CASSVKDSYEQYF
TRBJ2-7	.	TRBV6-5	few	TGTGCCAGCAGTTACGGATCTCGGTACGAGCAGTACTTC	CASSYGSRYEQYF
TRBJ2-7	TRBD2	TRBV4-2	.	TGTGCCAGCAGCCAAGTCGCGACTAGCGGAAGCTCCTACGAGCAGTACTTC	CASSQVATSGSSYEQYF
TRBJ2-7	.	TRBV6-1	.	TGTGCCAGCAGTAACACCTTCTCCTACGAGCAGTACTTC	CASSNTFSYEQYF
TRBJ1-1	.	TRBV10-2	.	TGCGCCAGCCTTCCGGGCAGCGGGACCACTGAAGCTTTCTTT	CASLPGSGTTEAFF
TRBJ1-3	.	TRBV27	few	TGTGCCAGCAGTTTATTCCAGCACTCTGGAAACACCATATATTTT	CASSLFQHSGNTIYF
TRBJ1-5	.	TRBV5-6	once	TGTGCCAGCAGCTTGTCGACTTTCAGCAATCAGCCCCAGCATTTT	CASSLSTFSNQPQHF
TRBJ1-1	.	TRBV18	.	TGTGCCAGCTCACCAGAGAGGGTCACTGAAGCTTTCTTT	CASSPERVTEAFF
TRBJ1-2	.	TRBV5-6	.	TGTGCCAGCAGCTGGGGACGGGGTTCTGGGGATGGCTACACCTTC	CASSWGRGSGDGYTF
TRBJ1-1	.	TRBV5-4	.	TGTGCCAGCATGACCGACAGTAAGAACACTGAAGCTTTCTTT	CASMTDSKNTEAFF
TRBJ1-1	TRBD1	TRBV5-1	.	TGCGCCAGCAGCTTGGCCCAACAGGGGATCGCTTTCTTT	CASSLAQQGIAFF
TRBJ1-2	TRBD1	TRBV2	.	TGTGCCAGCAGTGGCCGGGACAGCTATGGCTACACCTTC	CASSGRDSYGYTF
TRBJ1-2	.	TRBV29-1	.	TGCAGCGTTGAGGCCACTTGGGGTGGCTACACCTTC	CSVEATWGGYTF
TRBJ1-2	.	TRBV30	.	TGTGCCTGGAGTTTCCCGGGCGGATACTATGGCTACACCTTC	CAWSFPGGYYGYTF
TRBJ2-3	.	TRBV7-3	.	TGTGCCAGCAGCCAAACAGGGATCACAGATACGCAGTATTTT	CASSQTGITDTQYF
TRBJ1-4	.	TRBV7-6	.	TGTGCCAGCAGCCTCTCGGTCGGCGGCCGGATAAATAATAATGAAAAACTGTTTTTT	CASSLSVGGRINNNEKLFF
TRBJ1-4	.	TRBV7-9	.	TGTGCCAGCAGCTCCAGACAGCCTAATGAAAAACTGTTTTTT	CASSSRQPNEKLFF
TRBJ2-1	.	TRBV6-5	.	TGTGCCAGCAGTTACTCGTTTGTAGACCCTAATGAGCAGTTCTTC	CASSYSFVDPNEQFF
TRBJ2-3	.	TRBV5-4	few	TGTGCCAGCACCCCGGATCCGGGAAGCACAGATACGCAGTATTTT	CASTPDPGSTDTQYF
TRBJ2-3	TRBD1	TRBV2	.	TGTGCCACCGCCCGGGACAGGTCCAGGGATACGCAGTATTTT	CATARDRSRDTQYF
TRBJ2-5	.	TRBV11-3	.	TGTGCCAGCAGCTTGGGGCCAGAGACCCAGTACTTC	CASSLGPETQYF
TRBJ1-1	.	TRBV5-1	.	TGCGCCAGCAACACAGGGACGATTAACACTGAAGCTTTCTTT	CASNTGTINTEAFF
TRBJ1-4	.	TRBV10-3	.	TGTGCCACCGGGGCGACTAATGAAAAACTGTTTTTT	CATGATNEKLFF
TRBJ2-6	.	TRBV7-3	.	TGTGCCAGCAGCTTACCCGGAGAAGGGGCCAACGTCCTGACTTTC	CASSLPGEGANVLTF
TRBJ2-2	.	TRBV6-5	.	TGTGCCAGCAGTTACTCGAGAGCGGGCACCGGGGAGCTGTTTTTT	CASSYSRAGTGELFF
TRBJ2-3	TRBD2	TRBV7-2	.	TGTGCCAGCAGCTTAGATCTAGCGGGAGTTGGCACAGATACGCAGTATTTT	CASSLDLAGVGTDTQYF
TRBJ1-5	.	TRBV7-9	.	TGTGCCAGCGGAACCACAGGGAACAATCAGCCCCAGCATTTT	CASGTTGNNQPQHF
TRBJ1-1	TRBD1	TRBV7-8	.	TGTGCCAGCAGCCCCGACAGGGGCCAGGGTCGAGCTTTCTTT	CASSPDRGQGRAFF